This passage covers 6 T cell receptor beta chains from one sample sequenced in a study of blood T cells in healthy people across ages. A sample-barcoded 5' primer and a J-beta primer mix were used in a second PCR of roughly 6 to 11 cycles. TCRdb reprocessed the 5' RACE reads via MiXCR and lists one record per CDR3 protein. The sample lists 1.5 million to 1.9 million distinct CDR3 sequences, 40% to 45% occurring once. Sequences were obtained from blood. These receptors came from a woman between 18 and 30 years old in good health.

This clonotype was seen more than once but under ten times. The chain uses TRBV7-2 and TRBJ2-7; D uncertain. This CDR3 has 13 residues. The germline CDR1 and CDR2 sequences are SGHTA and FQGNSA. V gave up 2 bases and J gave up 3 bases, with 8 bases separating them. CDR3 DNA sequence: TGTGCCAGCAGCTTAATCCCGGGCTACGAGCAGTACTTC. It specifies CASSLIPGYEQYF.

There are a few counts of this clonotype. The CDR3 loop reads CASSLTGSPYNEQFF. The CDR3 nucleotides are TGTGCCAGCAGCTTGACAGGGTCGCCCTACAATGAGCAGTTCTTC. The chain carries TRBV7-2 and TRBJ2-1; 7 nucleotides align to TRBD1. From germline, CDR1 is SGHTA and CDR2 FQGNSA. The CDR3 length is 15 residues. V shed 3 bases and J 2 bases; nucleotides not matched to a gene: 4. The full variable domain, its missing parts supplied by reference TRBV7-2 and TRBJ2-1, is GAGVSQSPSNKVTEKGKDVELRCDPISGHTALYWYRQSLGQGLEFLIYFQGNSAPDKSGLPSDRFSAERTGGSVSTLTIQRTQQEDSAVYLCASSLTGSPYNEQFFGPGTRLTVL.

The chain recombines TRBV6-5 with TRBJ1-1; weak D call: TRBD1 (5 bases). This CDR3 comprises 11 residues. V was clipped by 2 bases and J by 10 bases, with 8 bases between them. From germline, CDR1 is MNHEY and CDR2 SVGAGI. Here the CDR3 reads CASSYPGGAFF. The CDR3 nucleotides are TGTGCCAGCAGTTACCCCGGGGGAGCTTTCTTT.

The rearrangement links TRBV4-3 to TRBJ2-4; no reliable D call. V shed 0 bases and J shed 13 bases, with 13 bases lying between them. The CDR3 is 13 amino acids. Per the germline V gene, CDR1 is LGHNA and CDR2 is YSLEER. The CDR3 is CASSQERVLEQYF. CDR3 sequence (DNA): TGCGCCAGCAGCCAAGAAAGGGTTCTAGAGCAGTACTTC.

This chain joins TRBV7-9 and TRBJ2-1; 11 bases agree with TRBD1. Germline V lookup: CDR1 SEHNR, CDR2 FQNEAQ (reference sequence). The CDR3 spans 17 residues. V was pared by 5 bases and J by 1 base, with 7 bases of the junction left unmatched. CDR3: CASSPRTGGVSYNEQFF. The CDR3 DNA reads TGTGCCAGCAGCCCTAGGACAGGGGGCGTTTCCTACAATGAGCAGTTCTTC.

The rearrangement joins TRBV27 to TRBJ2-4; 11 bases fit TRBD2. Matching the DNA end better, TRBJ2-7 makes the J call doubtful. The CDR3 has 16 residues. Germline CDR1 MNHEY, CDR2 SMNVEV (reference sequence). CDR3 nucleotides: TGTGCCAGCAGCACCCCCCAACTAGCGGGAGTACACGAGCAGTACTTC. Translation gives CASSTPQLAGVHEQYF.